This T cell receptor beta chain is drawn from a study of CD8 T cells in ankylosing spondylitis. The J segment lost 4 bases and the V segment lost 4 bases, leaving 6 bases of the junction unmatched. The V gene's germline CDR1 is MGHRA and CDR2 YSYEKL. CDR3 length equals 16 residues. TCRdb re-called the 5' RACE reads through MiXCR, storing one row per CDR3 protein. The sample comprises approximately 440,000 distinct CDR3 sequences, roughly a sixth of which are singletons, and just over 1% rests with the top ten. Study-wide findings and caveats: Typical of ankylosing spondylitis blood, it appeared, was a TCR beta motif of under 10 highly homologous variants. Prior literature has documented some motif variants in synovial fluid and blood from reactive arthritis. Within matched ankylosing spondylitis synovial fluid, disease-linked clones were reportedly significantly enriched.

Remarks on this clonotype: The antigen is not known.

The gene calls are TRBV4-1 and TRBJ2-1; 11 positions match TRBD2. The sequence was obtained from a male donor with ankylosing spondylitis. Sample: blood, either unsorted or a sorted T cell fraction (not recorded which). This CDR3 reads CASSLGTSGRYNEQFF. DNA of the CDR3: TGCGCCAGCAGCCTCGGGACTAGCGGTAGATACAATGAGCAGTTCTTC.